This is a list of T cell receptor beta chains from one sample in a study of cytomegalovirus exposure and HLA in healthy donors. The protocol was immunoSEQ multiplex PCR, while the TCRdb copy is restricted to in-frame clones and leaves out a portion. The data show 100,000 to 150,000 clones, roughly 75% seen once. The sample consisted of PBMCs. The receptors shown here come from a female donor in good health and CMV-seronegative. The CDR3 runs from the conserved cysteine through the conserved F or W. Each record gives: V gene, D gene, J gene, clone size, CDR3 DNA, CDR3 protein. A D gene is named only where the DNA matches it firmly. Part of the rows lack a size; the others show once, few, many or a class for expanded clones.

V: TRBV2
D: -
J: TRBJ2-1
size: -
DNA: TGTGCCACCGCTTGGAGCTCCTACAATGAGCAGTTCTTC
CDR3: CATAWSSYNEQFF

V: TRBV18
D: -
J: TRBJ2-7
size: -
DNA: TGTGCCAGCTCACCACGACAGTTAGGGCGCGAGCAGTACTTC
CDR3: CASSPRQLGREQYF

V: TRBV9
D: -
J: TRBJ2-7
size: -
DNA: TGTGCCAGCAGCGTCGGGGACTGGGGAAACTACGAGCAGTACTTC
CDR3: CASSVGDWGNYEQYF

V: TRBV2
D: -
J: TRBJ2-7
size: -
DNA: TGTGCCAGCGCTAGCTACGAGCAGTACTTC
CDR3: CASASYEQYF

V: TRBV29-1
D: TRBD1
J: TRBJ2-7
size: -
DNA: TGCAGCGTTACCGGGACAGGTACCTACGAGCAGTACTTC
CDR3: CSVTGTGTYEQYF

V: TRBV7-3
D: -
J: TRBJ1-1
size: few
DNA: TGTGCCAGCAGCCTCGGTGGGGGGGTTACCACTGAAGCTTTCTTT
CDR3: CASSLGGGVTTEAFF

V: TRBV4-1
D: -
J: TRBJ1-2
size: -
DNA: TGCGCCAGCAGCCAATTGGGCCTCTATGGCTACACCTTC
CDR3: CASSQLGLYGYTF

V: TRBV5-1
D: TRBD1
J: TRBJ1-5
size: -
DNA: TGCGCCAGCAGCTTGGAGGGACAGGATAATCAGCCCCAGCATTTT
CDR3: CASSLEGQDNQPQHF

V: TRBV15
D: -
J: TRBJ2-3
size: -
DNA: TGTGCCACCAGCCTAGGGACTTACACAGATACGCAGTATTTT
CDR3: CATSLGTYTDTQYF

V: TRBV7-8
D: TRBD1
J: TRBJ1-2
size: few
DNA: TGTGCCAGCAGCTTAGCGCCGGCAGGGGGCACCTATGGCTACACCTTC
CDR3: CASSLAPAGGTYGYTF

V: TRBV6-5
D: TRBD2
J: TRBJ2-1
size: -
DNA: TGTGCCAGCAGTACGGGGCCACTAGCGGGGAATGAGCAGTTCTTC
CDR3: CASSTGPLAGNEQFF

V: TRBV2
D: TRBD2
J: TRBJ2-7
size: -
DNA: TGTGCCAGCAGTGAAGGGGGGGGGAGGGCCTACGAGCAGTACTTC
CDR3: CASSEGGGRAYEQYF

V: TRBV30
D: -
J: TRBJ1-5
size: -
DNA: TGTGCCTGGAGTGTTGGGCAAGGTCAGCCCCAGCATTTT
CDR3: CAWSVGQGQPQHF